The clone carrying this TCR beta chain has a handful of counts. This record comes from a study of T cell repertoires in cytomegalovirus infection. TCRdb reprocessed the reads via MiXCR and lists one record per CDR3 protein. This table holds around 350,000 distinct CDR3 sequences, over 15% found once. The CDR3 length is 13 residues. V lost 6 bases, J lost 3 bases, and 9 bases lay in between. This receptor was taken from a human donor in good health (CMV status not recorded). Some clones in this sample may be carry-over from other donors' samples. This chain links TRBV12-3 or TRBV12-4 with TRBJ1-5, with a tentative D call TRBD1 (6 bases). Sample: PBMCs. The CDR3 nucleotides are TGTGCCAGCAGGGGACATCCCAATCAGCCCCAGCATTTT. Residues: CASRGHPNQPQHF.